These 30 T cell receptor beta chains originate from one sample sequenced in a study of PD-1 blockade in classical Hodgkin lymphoma. Every patient experienced relapse after autologous stem cell transplantation, and brentuximab vedotin exposure varied. The data were produced by immunoSEQ multiplex PCR, yet TCRdb's version contains in-frame clones alone and is incomplete. The sample records over 15,000 clones, 79% being singletons. The sequencing used peripheral blood mononuclear cells (PBMCs), collected before the second cycle of nivolumab. These receptors all come from a human donor with classical Hodgkin lymphoma.

The CDR3 DNA follows: TGTGCCAGCACCCGCCTTGGGGGGGCCGACACCGGGGAGCTGTTTTTT. It translates to CASTRLGGADTGELFF. The rearrangement joins TRBV11-2 to TRBJ2-2; D may be TRBD2 (7 bases). This CDR3 is built from 16 residues. Looked up from germline, CDR1 is SGHAT and CDR2 is FQNNGV. Trimming left V 7 bases short and J 3 bases short, with 18 bases between.

This clone came up once. This sample includes further DNA sequences coding for the same CDR3. This chain connects TRBV4-3 to TRBJ1-1; D unclear. V dropped 8 bases and J dropped 2 bases, with 15 bases sitting between them. Per germline, CDR1 LGHNA and CDR2 YSLEER. The CDR3 consists of 14 residues. The CDR3 loop is CASRRTGLNTEAFF. The CDR3, as DNA: TGCGCCAGCCGTCGTACGGGCCTAAACACTGAAGCTTTCTTT.

This chain links TRBV10-3 with TRBJ1-3, with D uncertain. Trimming took 4 bases from V and 0 from J, leaving 13 bases between them. This CDR3 is 16 amino acids long. The V gene's germline CDR1 is ENHRY and CDR2 SYGVKD. The CDR3 DNA sequence: TGTGCCATCAGTGGAACGGGCCCGACCTCTGGAAACACCATATATTTT. Translated: CAISGTGPTSGNTIYF.

The chain has TRBV9 and TRBJ1-4, with a tentative D call TRBD1 (5 bases). With 3 bases removed from V and 3 bases from J, the gap between germline ends came to 12 bases. The germline CDR1 and CDR2 sequences are SGDLS and YYNGEE. The CDR3 is made up of 15 amino acids. Written as DNA, the CDR3 is TGTGCCAGCAGCGCCTGGGGGGTAGCTAATGAAAAACTGTTTTTT. This codes for CASSAWGVANEKLFF.

The chain links TRBV11-3 to TRBJ2-5; weak D call: TRBD2 (5 bases). V lost 5 bases and J 1 base, leaving 11 bases between the germline ends. CDR1 and CDR2 (germline): SGHNT, YENEEA. This CDR3 region has 14 residues. The CDR3 bases are TGTGCCAGCAGCCCAACAGCGGTCCAAGAGACCCAGTACTTC. Translated: CASSPTAVQETQYF.

This sequence joins TRBV4-2 and TRBJ2-4; D call uncertain. The CDR3 covers 16 residues. Trimming removed 0 bases from V and 0 bases from J, with 9 bases in between. Looked up from germline, CDR1 is LGHNA and CDR2 is YNFKEQ. CDR3 nucleotides: TGTGCCAGCAGCCAAGAAGGGCCGGTAGCCAAAAACATTCAGTACTTC. Translating gives CASSQEGPVAKNIQYF.

Only a few counts were recorded for this clone. The gene calls are TRBV4-3 and TRBJ1-2; the match to TRBD1 covers 8 bases. The CDR3 has 15 residues. V lost 0 bases to trimming and J lost 2 bases; unmatched junction nucleotides: 2. In germline, CDR1 is LGHNA, CDR2 YSLEER. The CDR3 DNA is TGCGCCAGCAGCCAAGATAGGGACAGGAACTATGGCTACACCTTC. Encoded protein: CASSQDRDRNYGYTF.

J is TRBJ1-2 and V is TRBV7-2, with a tentative D call TRBD1 (5 bases). The germline gives CDR1 SGHTA, CDR2 FQGNSA. This CDR3 has 15 residues. The V end was cut by 4 bases, the J end by 4 bases, with 16 bases between. CDR3 DNA: TGTGCCAGCAGCTCCCGGAGGGGTGTAAGCTATGGCTACACCTTC. Its protein is CASSSRRGVSYGYTF.

The genes are TRBV5-4 and TRBJ2-3; 9 bases are shared with TRBD2. This CDR3 has 16 amino acids. Germline V gene lookup returns CDR1 SGHNT and CDR2 YYREEE (reference sequence). V was pared by 4 bases and J by 1 base, with 7 bases of the junction left unmatched. The CDR3 coding sequence is TGTGCCAGCAGCCGCGGGGGGGGCTCGGGCACAGATACGCAGTATTTT. Translating it yields CASSRGGGSGTDTQYF.

The rearrangement links TRBV10-3 to TRBJ2-1; a possible D gene is TRBD2 (5 bases). Trimming took off 0 bases at V and 1 base at J, with 10 bases between the two ends. Looked up from germline, CDR1 is ENHRY and CDR2 is SYGVKD. The CDR3 extends over 16 amino acids. CDR3 in DNA: TGTGCCATCAGTGAGTCGGTAGCGAGGTCCTACAATGAGCAGTTCTTC. Residues: CAISESVARSYNEQFF.

This clone has a handful of counts. The gene calls are TRBV5-1 and TRBJ2-7, with 7 positions matching TRBD1. Germline V gives CDR1 SGHRS, CDR2 YFSETQ. The CDR3 loop spans 12 amino acids. The V segment lost 3 bases and the J segment 3 bases; nucleotides outside the gene matches: 0. The chain's CDR3 is CASSWDSYEQYF. The CDR3 region has the DNA TGCGCCAGCAGCTGGGACAGCTACGAGCAGTACTTC.

This clone was seen a few times. The V call is TRBV19, the J call TRBJ2-1; 10 nucleotides line up with TRBD1. This CDR3 has 17 amino acids. The germline CDR1 and CDR2 sequences are LNHDA and SQIVND (reference sequence). The J segment lost 10 bases and the V segment lost 0 bases, leaving 12 bases of the junction unmatched. The CDR3 loop is CASSIDVWGQGSKEQFF. The CDR3 DNA sequence: TGTGCCAGTAGTATAGATGTCTGGGGACAGGGGAGCAAGGAGCAGTTCTTC.

The chain employs TRBV11-2 and TRBJ1-1; a weak D match, TRBD1 (5 bases). Trimming left V 3 bases short and J 4 bases short, with 15 bases between. The germline V gene encodes CDR1 SGHAT and CDR2 FQNNGV. The CDR3 totals 15 residues. The chain's CDR3 is CASSLGPSMGTEAFF. CDR3 DNA sequence: TGTGCCAGCAGCTTGGGACCGTCAATGGGCACTGAAGCTTTCTTT. Together with reference TRBV11-2 and TRBJ1-1, the CDR3 gives the full variable domain: EAGVAQSPRYKIIEKRQSVAFWCNPISGHATLYWYQQILGQGPKLLIQFQNNGVVDDSQLPKDRFSAERLKGVDSTLKIQPAKLEDSAVYLCASSLGPSMGTEAFFGQGTRLTVV.

The CDR3 loop reads CASSVTGVGNTGELFF. The CDR3 coding sequence is TGTGCCAGCAGCGTCACAGGGGTAGGGAACACCGGGGAGCTGTTTTTT. V and J are TRBV7-2 and TRBJ2-2, with 7 bases identical to TRBD1. This CDR3 is built from 16 residues. The V and J ends lost 5 bases and 1 base, in that order; junction bases with no gene match: 7. Germline CDR1 and CDR2: SGHTA and FQGNSA.

The chain employs TRBV14 and TRBJ1-3; no clear D gene. CDR3 length: 13 residues. V lost 4 bases to trimming and J lost 1 base, with 5 bases between them. CDR1 is SGHDN, CDR2 FVKESK, per germline. The CDR3 loop reads CASSPSSGNTIYF. CDR3 DNA: TGTGCCAGCAGCCCCTCTTCTGGAAACACCATATATTTT.

This clone was counted only a few times. The genes are TRBV6-5 and TRBJ1-2, with 7 positions matching TRBD1. Trimming at V came to 6 bases and at J to 7 bases, leaving 8 bases not matched to a gene. The CDR3 totals 13 residues. CDR1 MNHEY and CDR2 SVGAGI come from the germline V gene. In DNA, the CDR3 is TGTGCCAGCAGGGGACAGCGATTTTCTGGCTACACCTTC. This sequence encodes CASRGQRFSGYTF.

This clone has only one observation. The chain uses TRBV18 and TRBJ2-7; the D call may be TRBD1 or TRBD2 (5 bases each). The germline CDR1 and CDR2 sequences are KGHSH and LQKENI. Deletions cut 6 bases from V and 1 base from J, with 13 bases between. This CDR3 is 14 amino acids long. CDR3 amino acids: CASSSQGDSYEQYF. In DNA form, the CDR3 reads TGTGCCAGCTCGTCGCAGGGAGATTCCTACGAGCAGTACTTC.

The rearrangement joins TRBV7-6 to TRBJ2-7; D not certain. The length of the CDR3 is 13 residues. Trimming removed 0 bases at V and 3 bases at J, with 6 bases between. Per the germline V gene, CDR1 is SGHVS and CDR2 is FNYEAQ. CDR3 protein: CASSLAADYEQYF. As DNA, the CDR3 is TGTGCCAGCAGCTTAGCGGCGGACTACGAGCAGTACTTC.

In its sample, this clone was seen a few times. The V gene is TRBV7-6, the J gene TRBJ1-5, with TRBD1 as a possible D gene (5 bases). Trimming removed 0 bases from V and 2 bases from J, with 11 bases in between. The CDR3 spans 16 residues. Germline lookup yields CDR1 SGHVS and CDR2 FNYEAQ. The CDR3 bases are TGTGCCAGCAGCTTAGCCGCTGGGACGGGCAATCAGCCCCAGCATTTT. This encodes CASSLAAGTGNQPQHF.

This clone was observed a handful of times. The rearrangement links TRBV10-3 to TRBJ1-3; no clear D gene. V dropped 1 base and J dropped 0 bases, with 7 bases sitting between them. The CDR3 covers 15 residues. In germline, CDR1 is ENHRY, CDR2 SYGVKD. CDR3 sequence: CAISEWADSGNTIYF. The CDR3 nucleotides read TGTGCCATCAGTGAGTGGGCAGACTCTGGAAACACCATATATTTT.

V usage is TRBV6-1 and J usage is TRBJ1-6; tentative D call: TRBD1 (6 bases). Trimming stripped 0 bases from V and 14 bases from J, with 14 bases between. Germline CDR1 reads MNHNS; CDR2 reads SASEGT. CDR3 size: 14 residues. This chain's CDR3 is CASSEAWGRRSLHF. CDR3 coding DNA: TGTGCCAGCAGTGAAGCTTGGGGGCGAAGATCCCTCCACTTT.

This clone was found a few times. This chain connects TRBV29-1 to TRBJ1-1; D uncertain. The germline V and J ends were trimmed by 1 base and 0 bases, with 12 bases remaining between them. Per the germline V gene, CDR1 is SQVTM and CDR2 is ANQGSEA. The CDR3 contains 15 residues. The DNA for the CDR3 is TGCAGCGTTGAAGTGTATGGGCAGATGAACACTGAAGCTTTCTTT. Protein: CSVEVYGQMNTEAFF.

A few counts support this clone. This chain joins TRBV20-1 and TRBJ1-1, with D unclear. The CDR3 runs 9 residues. The germline V gene encodes CDR1 DFQATT and CDR2 SNEGSKA (reference sequence). Trimming took 3 bases from V and 8 from J, leaving 4 bases between them. The chain's CDR3 is CSAREEAFF. The CDR3 nucleotides are TGCAGTGCTAGGGAGGAAGCTTTCTTT.

This sequence joins TRBV5-1 and TRBJ2-6; D remains unclear. Germline-derived CDR1 and CDR2 are SGHRS and YFSETQ. The CDR3 is 15 residues long. Trimming took 7 bases from V and 0 from J, leaving 11 bases between them. CDR3 nucleotide sequence: TGCGCCAGCTGTAAAACCCCCTCTGGGGCCAACGTCCTGACTTTC. This encodes CASCKTPSGANVLTF.

The rearrangement uses TRBV10-3 and TRBJ2-3; no clear D. Trimming took off 4 bases at V and 1 base at J, with 12 bases between the two ends. The germline V gene has CDR1 ENHRY and CDR2 SYGVKD. CDR3 size: 15 residues. In nucleotides, the CDR3 is TGTGCCATCAGTGGAGTCGCGGCTCGCACAGATACGCAGTATTTT. Translation gives CAISGVAARTDTQYF.

V gene TRBV9 combines with J gene TRBJ2-7, with D possibly called TRBD1 or TRBD2 (5 bases each). The CDR3 has 14 residues. Germline V gene lookup returns CDR1 SGDLS and CDR2 YYNGEE. The germline V and J ends were trimmed by 0 bases and 3 bases, with 10 bases remaining between them. The CDR3 spells CASSVGGSNYEQYF. Written as DNA, the CDR3 is TGTGCCAGCAGCGTAGGGGGGTCTAACTACGAGCAGTACTTC.

The chain employs TRBV5-6 and TRBJ2-2; tentatively, D is TRBD2 (5 bases). The CDR3 is 14 amino acids. V was cut by 6 bases and J by 5 bases, with 14 bases left in between. Germline V CDR1 and CDR2: SGHDT, YYEEEE. The CDR3 DNA reads TGTGCCAGCACGGCTGGCACTAGAACCGGGGAGCTGTTTTTT. The encoded protein is CASTAGTRTGELFF.

This chain uses TRBV30 with TRBJ2-1; 10 bases agree with TRBD1. V trimming: 6 bases; J trimming: 9 bases; junction bases outside the gene matches: 20. The germline gives CDR1 GTSNPN, CDR2 SVGIG (reference sequence). The CDR3 spans 17 residues. DNA for the CDR3: TGTGCCTGCAGGACAGGGGGGATCTATTCCCCAGGTAGTGAGCAGTTCTTC. Encoded protein: CACRTGGIYSPGSEQFF.

This chain connects TRBV6-5 to TRBJ2-7; D is possibly TRBD2 (6 bases). From germline, CDR1 is MNHEY and CDR2 SVGAGI. V was clipped by 5 bases and J by 2 bases, with 7 bases between them. This CDR3 region has 12 residues. The CDR3 loop reads CASSGGTYEQYF. CDR3 sequence (DNA): TGTGCCAGCAGTGGGGGGACCTACGAGCAGTACTTC.

This sequence joins TRBV5-1 and TRBJ1-4, with 7 bases aligning to TRBD1. The CDR3 spans 15 residues. The J segment lost 5 bases and the V segment lost 4 bases, leaving 8 bases of the junction unmatched. Germline assignment: CDR1 SGHRS and CDR2 YFSETQ. CDR3 sequence reads: CASSKDRIPNEKLFF. The CDR3 coding sequence is TGCGCCAGCAGCAAGGACAGGATCCCAAATGAAAAACTGTTTTTT.